Listed here are 23 T cell receptor beta chains from one sample, sequenced in a study of blood T cells in healthy people across ages. For the second PCR, which ran for about 7 to 11 cycles, a sample-barcoded 5' primer and a J-beta primer mix were used. Via MiXCR, TCRdb re-called the 5' RACE reads, giving one row per CDR3 protein. The data show about 800,000 distinct CDR3 sequences, about 47% seen once. Input material: blood. The receptors were sampled from an elderly man in good health.

The sample holds a few counts of this clonotype. The chain links TRBV30 to TRBJ1-5, with D possibly TRBD1 on 5 matching bases. Per germline, CDR1 GTSNPN and CDR2 SVGIG (reference sequence). The CDR3 has 13 residues. V dropped 2 bases and J dropped 5 bases, with 10 bases sitting between them. In DNA form, the CDR3 reads TGTGCCTGGAGTATCTCCAGGGATCAGCCCCAGCATTTT. It specifies CAWSISRDQPQHF.

A few counts support this clonotype. V usage is TRBV2 and J usage is TRBJ1-1; D might be TRBD1 (5 bases). This CDR3 is built from 13 residues. Germline V gene sequence: CDR1 SNHLY, CDR2 FYNNEI. Trimming left V 6 bases short and J 1 base short, with 9 bases between. The CDR3 coding sequence is TGTGCCAGCAGGGGGGACCCGAACACTGAAGCTTTCTTT. It yields the protein CASRGDPNTEAFF.

This clonotype occurred a few times. The J gene is TRBJ1-4, the V gene TRBV28; a weak D match, TRBD1 (6 bases). V lost 4 bases and J 4 bases, leaving 10 bases between the germline ends. The CDR3 totals 14 residues. Germline V gene data show CDR1 as MDHEN and CDR2 as SYDVKM. Here the CDR3 reads CASSSGTLNEKLFF. The CDR3 nucleotides are TGTGCCAGCAGTTCGGGGACACTTAATGAAAAACTGTTTTTT.

The gene calls are TRBV18 and TRBJ1-2, with 9 bases aligning to TRBD1. CDR1 is KGHSH and CDR2 is LQKENI in the germline V gene. Trimming cost V 6 bases and J 7 bases; bases outside gene matches: 9. This CDR3 contains 14 residues. CDR3: CASSQGQGGCGYTF. In DNA, the CDR3 is TGTGCCAGCTCGCAGGGACAGGGCGGTTGTGGCTACACCTTC.

The gene calls are TRBV12-3 or TRBV12-4 and TRBJ2-4; 7 positions agree with TRBD2. This CDR3 has 15 residues. The trim removed 0 bases at V and 8 bases at J, leaving 7 bases unmatched. The CDR3 region is CASSLAAQSGDIQYF. In DNA form, the CDR3 reads TGTGCCAGCAGTTTAGCGGCACAGAGCGGGGACATTCAGTACTTC.

This chain links TRBV6-6 with TRBJ1-2; 8 bases align to TRBD1. V shed 2 bases and J 7 bases; nucleotides not matched to a gene: 6. This CDR3 contains 14 residues. Germline values: CDR1 MNHNY, CDR2 SVGAGI (reference sequence). This CDR3 is CASSYENRGAGYTF. The CDR3 coding sequence is TGTGCCAGCAGTTACGAGAACAGGGGGGCTGGCTACACCTTC.

In its sample, this clonotype was seen a few times. This rearrangement joins TRBV20-1 to TRBJ1-2, with TRBD1 matching 7 bases. CDR1 DFQATT and CDR2 SNEGSKA come from the germline V gene (reference sequence). This CDR3 contains 10 residues. The J segment lost 8 bases and the V segment lost 5 bases, leaving 2 bases of the junction unmatched. CDR3 in DNA: TGCAGTGCTGGCAGGGGGGGCTACACCTTC. Translating it yields CSAGRGGYTF.

This clonotype was observed a few times. The chain links TRBV29-1 to TRBJ2-7, with D possibly matching TRBD2 (6 bases). Trimming shortened V by 4 bases and J by 4 bases, and 14 bases separated the two germline ends. The CDR3 length is 13 residues. The germline gives CDR1 SQVTM, CDR2 ANQGSEA. The CDR3 reads CSVGAGSGYEQYF. The CDR3 DNA follows: TGCAGCGTTGGTGCGGGGAGCGGGTACGAGCAGTACTTC.

A remark on this clonotype: A read error may account for a junction end that differs from germline. CDR3 in DNA: TGTGCCAACAGTTCCTTGCTAGCGGGAGGAGGGAGTGAGCAGTACTTC. Translated: CANSSLLAGGGSEQYF. The rearrangement uses TRBV6-2 or TRBV6-3 and TRBJ2-5; the match to TRBD2 covers 11 bases. CDR3 size: 16 residues. In germline, CDR1 is MNHEY, CDR2 SVGEGT.

This clonotype was detected only a few times. The chain recombines TRBV20-1 with TRBJ2-2, with 7 bases aligning to TRBD2. Germline CDR1 reads DFQATT; CDR2 reads SNEGSKA (reference sequence). The CDR3 sequence is 15 residues long. V was clipped by 6 bases and J by 6 bases; unmatched bases: 13. The CDR3 loop reads CSARPGEGRAGELFF. DNA for the CDR3: TGCAGTGCGAGGCCTGGGGAGGGCCGCGCCGGGGAGCTGTTTTTT.

This sequence joins TRBV10-3 and TRBJ1-2; tentatively, D is TRBD1 (6 bases). Between the trimmed V and J ends, which lost 2 bases and 6 bases, there was a span of 16 bases. The germline gives CDR1 ENHRY, CDR2 SYGVKD. CDR3 length: 15 amino acids. DNA of the CDR3: TGTGCCATCAGTGAGGGGGGACACCGATACGATGGCTACACCTTC. Its protein is CAISEGGHRYDGYTF.

In this sample, this clonotype turned up once. The CDR3 protein is CAISESGGHQPQHF. CDR3 DNA: TGTGCCATCAGTGAGTCCGGGGGGCATCAGCCCCAGCATTTT. This chain links TRBV10-3 with TRBJ1-5; D may be TRBD1 (6 bases). Germline loops: CDR1 ENHRY, CDR2 SYGVKD. CDR3 length equals 14 residues. V was pared by 0 bases and J by 5 bases, with 8 bases between.

This clonotype was counted ten times or more. This rearrangement joins TRBV28 to TRBJ2-7; perhaps TRBD2 as D (6 bases). Germline lookup yields CDR1 MDHEN and CDR2 SYDVKM. This CDR3 is built from 16 residues. Trimming removed 4 bases from V and 1 base from J, with 17 bases in between. The CDR3 loop is CASSYDLRDLSYEQYF. CDR3 DNA: TGTGCCAGCAGTTACGACTTGAGGGACTTGTCCTACGAGCAGTACTTC.

V gene TRBV2 combines with J gene TRBJ2-1; 14 bases align to TRBD2. The CDR3 spans 16 residues. Germline CDR1 and CDR2: SNHLY and FYNNEI. The V gene end was trimmed by 4 bases and the J gene end by 4 bases; junction bases not matched to a gene: 3. The DNA for the CDR3 is TGTGCCAGCAGTGGGGGACTAGCGGGAGCTTACAATGAGCAGTTCTTC. This sequence encodes CASSGGLAGAYNEQFF. The whole variable domain, remainder taken from reference TRBV2 and TRBJ2-1, is EPEVTQTPSHQVTQMGQEVILRCVPISNHLYFYWYRQILGQKVEFLVSFYNNEISEKSEIFDDQFSVERPDGSNFTLKIRSTKLEDSAMYFCASSGGLAGAYNEQFFGPGTRLTVL.

The chain joins TRBV5-1 to TRBJ2-1; the match to TRBD2 covers 10 bases. Germline lookup yields CDR1 SGHRS and CDR2 YFSETQ. After removal of 4 bases from V and 8 bases from J, the junction contained 9 bases not matched to a gene. The CDR3 totals 15 residues. CDR3 residues: CASSRGTSADHEQFF. CDR3 coding DNA: TGCGCCAGCAGCCGGGGGACTAGCGCCGACCATGAGCAGTTCTTC.

Concerning this clonotype: A single base separates this from a much larger clone, so it may be a read error. This sequence joins TRBV29-1 and TRBJ2-1; D gene ambiguous. The tail of the sequence fits TRBJ2-7 better, so the J call may be wrong. The CDR3 extends over 15 amino acids. Germline V CDR1 and CDR2: SQVTM, ANQGSEA. The DNA for the CDR3 is TGCAGCGTTGAAGATCTCGGTTCGCCCTACAATGAGCAGTACTTC. Encoded protein: CSVEDLGSPYNEQYF.

Only a few counts were recorded for this clonotype. The chain carries TRBV6-5 and TRBJ1-1; tentatively, D is TRBD1 (5 bases). V was clipped by 2 bases and J by 4 bases, with 14 bases between them. Per the germline V gene, CDR1 is MNHEY and CDR2 is SVGAGI. The CDR3 is made up of 15 amino acids. The CDR3 protein is CASSYGTLWSTEAFF. The DNA of the CDR3 is TGTGCCAGCAGTTACGGGACCCTTTGGAGCACTGAAGCTTTCTTT.

The V call is TRBV10-1, the J call TRBJ2-1; 10 nucleotides agree with TRBD2. V lost 9 bases to trimming and J lost 8 bases; unmatched junction nucleotides: 19. This CDR3 has 17 residues. The germline CDR1 and CDR2 sequences are WNHNN and SYGVQD (reference sequence). The CDR3: CARRMLSGRADNDEQFF. CDR3 nucleotides: TGCGCCAGAAGAATGTTAAGCGGGAGGGCCGACAATGATGAGCAGTTCTTC.

The chain employs TRBV6-2 or TRBV6-3 and TRBJ1-4; TRBD1 agrees at 8 bases. This CDR3 region has 14 residues. Germline assignment: CDR1 MNHEY and CDR2 SVGEGT. V shed 7 bases and J 5 bases; nucleotides not matched to a gene: 6. The CDR3 DNA follows: TGTGCCAGCACCCGGGGACAGGAGAATGAAAAACTGTTTTTT. Amino acids: CASTRGQENEKLFF.

The chain combines TRBV7-2 with TRBJ2-7; 10 positions agree with TRBD2. The germline gives CDR1 SGHTA, CDR2 FQGNSA. The CDR3 sequence is 14 residues long. Trimming took 5 bases from V and 8 from J; bases not matched to a gene: 9. CDR3 loop: CASSLSGRATKQYF. In DNA, the CDR3 is TGTGCCAGCAGCCTCAGCGGGAGGGCTACGAAGCAGTACTTC.

Only a few counts were recorded for this clonotype. The chain combines TRBV7-2 with TRBJ2-3; D assignment may be TRBD1 or TRBD2 (6 bases each). Trimming stripped 7 bases from V and 4 bases from J, with 21 bases between. Per germline, CDR1 SGHTA and CDR2 FQGNSA. There are 16 residues in the CDR3. CDR3 sequence (DNA): TGTGCCAGCAACACCCCGAGGGGGGTGGGGGCAGATACGCAGTATTTT. Translated: CASNTPRGVGADTQYF.

V is TRBV7-2 and J is TRBJ2-7; perhaps TRBD1 as D (5 bases). Trimming took off 6 bases at V and 5 bases at J, with 17 bases between the two ends. Germline V gene data show CDR1 as SGHTA and CDR2 as FQGNSA. The CDR3 extends over 14 amino acids. CDR3 sequence reads: CASRGPRVSNEQYF. Written as DNA, the CDR3 is TGTGCCAGCAGAGGACCCAGGGTTTCCAACGAGCAGTACTTC.

This chain links TRBV28 with TRBJ2-7, with D maybe TRBD1 (6 bases). The V end lost 2 bases, the J end lost 2 bases, and 13 bases lay between the germline ends. The CDR3 spans 15 residues. Germline V gives CDR1 MDHEN, CDR2 SYDVKM. The CDR3 sequence is CASSLVRGPTYEQYF. As DNA, the CDR3 is TGTGCCAGCAGTTTAGTCAGGGGACCTACCTACGAGCAGTACTTC.